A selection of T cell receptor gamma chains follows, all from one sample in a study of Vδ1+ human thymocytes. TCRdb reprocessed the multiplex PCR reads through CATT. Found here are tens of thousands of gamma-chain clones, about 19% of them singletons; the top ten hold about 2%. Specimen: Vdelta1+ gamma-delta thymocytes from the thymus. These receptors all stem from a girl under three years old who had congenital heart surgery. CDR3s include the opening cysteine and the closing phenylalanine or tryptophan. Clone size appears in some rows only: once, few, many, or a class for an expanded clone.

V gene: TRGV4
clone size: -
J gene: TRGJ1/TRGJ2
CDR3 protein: CATWDGPGDKKLF
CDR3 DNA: TGTGCCACCTGGGATGGGCCTGGGGATAAGAAACTCTTT

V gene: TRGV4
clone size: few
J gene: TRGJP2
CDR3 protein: CATWDGPLGDWIKTF
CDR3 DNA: TGTGCCACCTGGGATGGCCCCCTGGGTGATTGGATCAAGACGTTT

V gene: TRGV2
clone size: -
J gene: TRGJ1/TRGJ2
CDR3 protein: CATWDGAKKLF
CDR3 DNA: TGTGCCACCTGGGACGGTGCCAAGAAACTCTTT

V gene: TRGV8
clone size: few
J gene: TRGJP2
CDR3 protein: CATCIIRIKTF
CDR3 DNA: TGTGCCACCTGTATCATTCGGATCAAGACGTTT

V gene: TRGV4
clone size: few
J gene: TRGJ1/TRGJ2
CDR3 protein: CATWGHQVGYKKLF
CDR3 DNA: TGTGCCACCTGGGGTCATCAGGTTGGCTATAAGAAACTCTTT

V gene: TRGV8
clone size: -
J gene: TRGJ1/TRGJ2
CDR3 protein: CATWDKKRNKKLF
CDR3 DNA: TGTGCCACCTGGGATAAGAAAAGGAATAAGAAACTCTTT

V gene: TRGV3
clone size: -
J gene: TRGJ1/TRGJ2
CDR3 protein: CATWDRPQQKLF
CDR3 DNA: TGTGCCACCTGGGACAGGCCACAACAGAAACTCTTT

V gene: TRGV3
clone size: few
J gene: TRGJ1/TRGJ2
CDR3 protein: CATWDRNYYKKLF
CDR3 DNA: TGTGCCACCTGGGACAGGAACTACTATAAGAAACTCTTT

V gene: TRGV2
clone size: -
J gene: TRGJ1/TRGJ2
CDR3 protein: CATWDGRNYYKKLF
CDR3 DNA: TGTGCCACCTGGGACGGGCGCAATTATTATAAGAAACTCTTT

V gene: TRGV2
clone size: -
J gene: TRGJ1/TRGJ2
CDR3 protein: CATWDGRTNYYKKLF
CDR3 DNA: TGTGCCACCTGGGACGGGCGCACTAATTATTATAAGAAACTCTTT

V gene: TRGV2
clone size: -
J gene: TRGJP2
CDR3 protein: CATWDGGSSDWIKTF
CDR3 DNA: TGTGCCACCTGGGACGGCGGTAGTAGTGATTGGATCAAGACGTTT

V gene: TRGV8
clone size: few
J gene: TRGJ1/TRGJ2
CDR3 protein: CATWDSNRKLF
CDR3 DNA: TGTGCCACCTGGGATAGTAATAGGAAACTCTTT

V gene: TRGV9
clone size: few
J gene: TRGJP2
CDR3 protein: CALWNSSDWIKTF
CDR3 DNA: TGTGCCTTGTGGAATAGTAGTGATTGGATCAAGACGTTC

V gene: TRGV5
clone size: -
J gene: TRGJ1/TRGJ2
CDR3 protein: CATWDRFLGYYKKLF
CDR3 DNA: TGTGCCACCTGGGACAGGTTCTTAGGGTATTATAAGAAACTCTTT

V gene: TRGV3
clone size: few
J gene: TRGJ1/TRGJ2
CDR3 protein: CATWDRRILKLF
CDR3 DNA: TGTGCCACCTGGGACAGGCGGATTTTGAAACTCTTT

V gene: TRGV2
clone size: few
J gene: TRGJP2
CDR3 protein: CATWGASSDWIKTF
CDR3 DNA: TGTGCCACCTGGGGGGCGAGTAGTGATTGGATCAAGACGTTT

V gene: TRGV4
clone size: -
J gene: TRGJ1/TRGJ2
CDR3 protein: CATWDAYQYKKLF
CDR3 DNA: TGTGCCACCTGGGATGCCTACCAGTATAAGAAACTCTTT

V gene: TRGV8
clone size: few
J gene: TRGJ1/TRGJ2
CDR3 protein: CATWDIYKKLF
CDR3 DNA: TGTGCCACCTGGGATATCTATAAGAAACTCTTT

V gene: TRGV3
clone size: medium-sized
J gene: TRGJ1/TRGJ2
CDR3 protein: CATWDNYKKLF
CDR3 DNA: TGTGCCACCTGGGACAATTATAAGAAACTCTTT

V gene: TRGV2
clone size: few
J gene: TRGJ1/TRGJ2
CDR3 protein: CATWDDPRGYKKLF
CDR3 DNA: TGTGCCACCTGGGACGACCCACGGGGTTATAAGAAACTCTTT

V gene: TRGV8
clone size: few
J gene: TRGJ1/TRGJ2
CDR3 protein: CATWDPSSNYYKKLF
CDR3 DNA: TGTGCCACCTGGGATCCCTCTTCGAATTATTATAAGAAACTCTTT

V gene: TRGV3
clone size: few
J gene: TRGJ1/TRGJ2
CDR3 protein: CATWDRRTDYYKKLF
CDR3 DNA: TGTGCCACCTGGGACAGAAGGACGGATTATTATAAGAAACTCTTT

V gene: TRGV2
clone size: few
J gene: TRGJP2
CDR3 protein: CATWDDDDWIKTF
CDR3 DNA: TGTGCCACCTGGGACGACGATGATTGGATCAAGACGTTT

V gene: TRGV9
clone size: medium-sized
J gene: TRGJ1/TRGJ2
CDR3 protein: CALWEVNKKLF
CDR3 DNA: TGTGCCTTGTGGGAGGTAAATAAGAAACTCTTT

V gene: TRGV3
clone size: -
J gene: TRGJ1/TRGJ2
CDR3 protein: CATWDRLGYYKKLF
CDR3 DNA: TGTGCCACCTGGGACAGGCTTGGTTATTATAAGAAACTCTTT